The following is a TCR beta chain sequence with its context. TCRdb's copy holds only in-frame clones and misses some; the assay was immunoSEQ multiplex PCR. This table has hundreds of thousands of clones, about 87% appearing once. This sample is part of a study of blood T cell repertoires in COVID-19. This CDR3 has 16 amino acids. Germline CDR1 and CDR2: SGHTA and FQGTGA. V was shortened by 2 bases and J by 0 bases, with 11 bases between the two germline ends. Specimen: PBMCs or T cells enriched from blood (not recorded which). The receptor comes from a woman aged 50 to 60 who had recovered from COVID-19. The genes are TRBV7-3 and TRBJ1-3; no clear D. CDR3 nucleotide sequence: TGTGCCAGCAGCTTAGGTGGCGGGAGCTCTGGAAACACCATATATTTT. Its translation is CASSLGGGSSGNTIYF. The variable domain in full, completed from reference TRBV7-3 and TRBJ1-3, reads GAGVSQTPSNKVTEKGKYVELRCDPISGHTALYWYRQSLGQGPEFLIYFQGTGAADDSGLPNDRFFAVRPEGSVSTLKIQRTERGDSAVYLCASSLGGGSSGNTIYFGEGSWLTVV.